This is a list of T cell receptor beta chains from one sample in a study of shared clonotypes between healthy human individuals. Sequencing was performed with immunoSEQ multiplex PCR; in TCRdb, only in-frame clones are kept and a portion is missing. The sample carries over 1.5 million clones, around 98% recorded once. Sequences were obtained from naive CD4+ T cells sorted from blood. The receptors stem from a man aged 30 to 39 in good health. Both conserved end residues are part of each CDR3. Fields, in order: CDR3 DNA, CDR3 protein, J gene, D gene, V gene, clone size. D genes are given only for firm matches. Size tells how often a clone was seen (once, few, many) or the class of an expanded clone, and some rows leave it out.

DNA: TGTGCCATCCTATCGGGACTAGCATTCAATGAGCAGTTCTTC
CDR3: CAILSGLAFNEQFF
J: TRBJ2-1
D: TRBD2
V: TRBV7-2
size: -

DNA: TGCGCCAGCAGCCAAGAGATCAATCGGGCAGGTGGGTACGAGCAGTACTTC
CDR3: CASSQEINRAGGYEQYF
J: TRBJ2-7
D: -
V: TRBV4-3
size: -

DNA: TGCAGCGTTAAAGTACTAGCGGGAGTTTCCTACGAGCAGTACTTC
CDR3: CSVKVLAGVSYEQYF
J: TRBJ2-7
D: TRBD2
V: TRBV29-1
size: once

DNA: TGTGCCAGCAGCTTCAAGATGGGGTATGGCTACACCTTC
CDR3: CASSFKMGYGYTF
J: TRBJ1-2
D: -
V: TRBV5-8
size: once

DNA: TGTGCCTGGAGTGTAACCATAAACGGGGAGCTGTTTTTT
CDR3: CAWSVTINGELFF
J: TRBJ2-2
D: -
V: TRBV30
size: -

DNA: TGTGCCAGCAGTCCTATGAAGGCGGCGAACACTGAAGCTTTCTTT
CDR3: CASSPMKAANTEAFF
J: TRBJ1-1
D: -
V: TRBV25-1
size: -

DNA: TGCGCCAGCAGCAGGAGACAGAGCTCTGGGGCCAACGTCCTGACTTTC
CDR3: CASSRRQSSGANVLTF
J: TRBJ2-6
D: -
V: TRBV5-1
size: -

DNA: TGCGCCAGCAGCCCAATGACGGGTACAGATACGCAGTATTTT
CDR3: CASSPMTGTDTQYF
J: TRBJ2-3
D: -
V: TRBV10-2
size: -

DNA: TGCGCCAGCAGTGAAGTGACTAGCACAGATACGCAGTATTTT
CDR3: CASSEVTSTDTQYF
J: TRBJ2-3
D: -
V: TRBV5-1
size: few

DNA: TGTGCCAGCAGCTTAGCGGGTTTTGGGTTCAATGAGCAGTTCTTC
CDR3: CASSLAGFGFNEQFF
J: TRBJ2-1
D: -
V: TRBV7-2
size: -

DNA: TGCAGCGTTGAAGATACCGGGACAGGGAGACTAGCGGGTAACTACAATGAGCAGTTCTTC
CDR3: CSVEDTGTGRLAGNYNEQFF
J: TRBJ2-1
D: -
V: TRBV29-1
size: -

DNA: TGCAGCGTGGGACTAGCGGGATTCACAGATACGCAGTATTTT
CDR3: CSVGLAGFTDTQYF
J: TRBJ2-3
D: TRBD2
V: TRBV29-1
size: -

DNA: TGCGCCAGCAGCCCGAGGGAGGGAGAGGGGACCCAGTACTTC
CDR3: CASSPREGEGTQYF
J: TRBJ2-5
D: TRBD2
V: TRBV5-1
size: -

DNA: TGTGCCAGCTCCCCGGGACAGGGGGCGATCACCTACAATGAGCAGTTCTTC
CDR3: CASSPGQGAITYNEQFF
J: TRBJ2-1
D: TRBD1
V: TRBV18
size: -

DNA: TGTGCCAGCAGCGCCCCTAGCGGGGGCTCCTACGAGCAGTACTTC
CDR3: CASSAPSGGSYEQYF
J: TRBJ2-7
D: TRBD2
V: TRBV9
size: -

DNA: TGTGCCAGCAGCCAAGACAACGGGACCCCATACCGCGAGCAGTACTTC
CDR3: CASSQDNGTPYREQYF
J: TRBJ2-7
D: -
V: TRBV4-2
size: -

DNA: TGTGCCAGCAGCGATCGGACAGGGTCCGAGCAGTACTTC
CDR3: CASSDRTGSEQYF
J: TRBJ2-7
D: TRBD1
V: TRBV2
size: -

DNA: TGTGCCAGCAGTCCCCGCGGTTACACAGATACGCAGTATTTT
CDR3: CASSPRGYTDTQYF
J: TRBJ2-3
D: -
V: TRBV28
size: -

DNA: TGTGCCAGCAGACTAGCGACCTACACAGATACGCAGTATTTT
CDR3: CASRLATYTDTQYF
J: TRBJ2-3
D: TRBD2
V: TRBV6-1
size: -

DNA: TGTGCCAGCAGCTTAATTGCAGATACGCAGTATTTT
CDR3: CASSLIADTQYF
J: TRBJ2-3
D: -
V: TRBV11-2
size: -

DNA: TGCGCCAGCAGCCCCCTCGGGGGACAGGGAATGGCTAATGAAAAACTGTTTTTT
CDR3: CASSPLGGQGMANEKLFF
J: TRBJ1-4
D: TRBD1
V: TRBV4-1
size: -

DNA: TGTGCCAGCAGTGTTGGACTAGCAACAGATACGCAGTATTTT
CDR3: CASSVGLATDTQYF
J: TRBJ2-3
D: TRBD2
V: TRBV6-5
size: -

DNA: TGTGCCACCAGCAGGGTATCCGGGACAGGGAGACCCGAGCAGTACTTC
CDR3: CATSRVSGTGRPEQYF
J: TRBJ2-7
D: TRBD1
V: TRBV15
size: -

DNA: TGTGCCAGCAGCGTAGAGCTAGCGGGAGTAACCGGGGAGCTGTTTTTT
CDR3: CASSVELAGVTGELFF
J: TRBJ2-2
D: TRBD2
V: TRBV9
size: -

DNA: TGCGCCAGCAGTTCAGCGGGAGAGTCCTACAATGAGCAGTTCTTC
CDR3: CASSSAGESYNEQFF
J: TRBJ2-1
D: TRBD2
V: TRBV5-1
size: -

DNA: TGTGCCAGCTCACCAACGGTTTCGGGAGGACCGAATGAGCAGTTCTTC
CDR3: CASSPTVSGGPNEQFF
J: TRBJ2-1
D: TRBD2
V: TRBV18
size: -

DNA: TGCGCCAGCAGCTTGGCCTTGGTCGGAGCGTACAATGAGCAGTTCTTC
CDR3: CASSLALVGAYNEQFF
J: TRBJ2-1
D: -
V: TRBV5-1
size: once

DNA: TGTGCCAGCAGGCGGGTGGGCGAGCAGTACTTC
CDR3: CASRRVGEQYF
J: TRBJ2-7
D: -
V: TRBV27
size: -

DNA: TGTGCCAGCAGCTTGGTGGGGACAGGGAATGGCTACACCTTC
CDR3: CASSLVGTGNGYTF
J: TRBJ1-2
D: TRBD1
V: TRBV5-6
size: -

DNA: TGCAGCGTTGAAGGCGGGAGGGACCTCCGAGAGACCCAGTACTTC
CDR3: CSVEGGRDLRETQYF
J: TRBJ2-5
D: TRBD2
V: TRBV29-1
size: -

DNA: TGTGCCATCAGTGAGCAGAATCGGGACTACGAGCAGTACTTC
CDR3: CAISEQNRDYEQYF
J: TRBJ2-7
D: -
V: TRBV10-3
size: -

DNA: TGCAGCGTAATCGGGACTTCGTGGGGCTATGGCTACACCTTC
CDR3: CSVIGTSWGYGYTF
J: TRBJ1-2
D: -
V: TRBV29-1
size: -

DNA: TGTGCCAGCAGCCCTCGAGCGGGAGTAGGGGGAGGCACAGATACGCAGTATTTT
CDR3: CASSPRAGVGGGTDTQYF
J: TRBJ2-3
D: TRBD2
V: TRBV5-5
size: -

DNA: TGTGCCAGCAGCGTAAGGGGAGTTGGCACCGGGGAGCTGTTTTTT
CDR3: CASSVRGVGTGELFF
J: TRBJ2-2
D: -
V: TRBV9
size: -

DNA: -
CDR3: CASSFGGGNRPFF
J: TRBJ2-1
D: -
V: TRBV12-1
size: -

DNA: TGCGCCAGCAGCTTCTCGGAATCGAACACCGGGGAGCTGTTTTTT
CDR3: CASSFSESNTGELFF
J: TRBJ2-2
D: -
V: TRBV5-1
size: -

DNA: TGTGCCAGCAGTGCAGAAATGGTTTCGTATAGCAATCAGCCCCAGCATTTT
CDR3: CASSAEMVSYSNQPQHF
J: TRBJ1-5
D: -
V: TRBV2
size: -

DNA: TGTGCCAGCTCACCGGGCCCCGGAAACACCATATATTTT
CDR3: CASSPGPGNTIYF
J: TRBJ1-3
D: -
V: TRBV18
size: once

DNA: TGTGCCACCCACCGGACACGTGGCGAAAAACTGTTTTTT
CDR3: CATHRTRGEKLFF
J: TRBJ1-4
D: -
V: TRBV7-9
size: once

DNA: TGTGCTAGTGGTTTGCGGGAGGGCTTGGATGAGCAGTTCTTC
CDR3: CASGLREGLDEQFF
J: TRBJ2-1
D: TRBD2
V: TRBV12-5
size: -

DNA: TGTGCCAGCAGCCCCCCCGCAGGCCTAGCGGGAGAATACAATGAGCAGTTCTTC
CDR3: CASSPPAGLAGEYNEQFF
J: TRBJ2-1
D: TRBD2
V: TRBV9
size: -

DNA: TGCGCCAGCAGCCATCCTCTAGCGGGTTACAATGAGCAGTTCTTC
CDR3: CASSHPLAGYNEQFF
J: TRBJ2-1
D: TRBD2
V: TRBV4-3
size: -

DNA: TGTGCCAGCAGCCCACTAGCGGGAGAGGTTGTTGAGCAGTTCTTC
CDR3: CASSPLAGEVVEQFF
J: TRBJ2-1
D: TRBD2
V: TRBV7-8
size: -

DNA: TGTGCCAGCAGCTTGGCTAGCAGGAGCTCCTACGAGCAGTACTTC
CDR3: CASSLASRSSYEQYF
J: TRBJ2-7
D: -
V: TRBV5-5
size: -

DNA: TGTGCCAGCAGCACTCCGGCGGGCGGCACTTACGAGCAGTACTTC
CDR3: CASSTPAGGTYEQYF
J: TRBJ2-7
D: -
V: TRBV7-2
size: -

DNA: TGCGCCAGCAGCTTGGAAGGGTCAGATACGCAGTATTTT
CDR3: CASSLEGSDTQYF
J: TRBJ2-3
D: -
V: TRBV5-1
size: -

DNA: TGCAGTGCTAGTAACACTGAAGCTTTCTTT
CDR3: CSASNTEAFF
J: TRBJ1-1
D: -
V: TRBV20-1
size: once

DNA: TGTGCCAGCAAAGGGGGAATTCGTCGTGGAAACACCATATATTTT
CDR3: CASKGGIRRGNTIYF
J: TRBJ1-3
D: -
V: TRBV6-6
size: -